The 30 T cell receptor beta chains listed next were all sequenced from one sample in a study of CD8+ T cells in alopecia areata. Reverse transcription of extracted RNA yielded cDNA, which provided the sequencing template. The assay was immunoSEQ multiplex PCR, and TCRdb's table has in-frame clones only and misses some. The sample has roughly 200,000 clones, roughly two fifths seen once. Treatment of the sample: oral pan-JAK inhibitor, 5-10 mg twice daily. Sequenced material: CD4+ T cells sorted from blood, taken at approximately week 31, from a patient treated with tofacitinib. These receptor sequences come from a human donor with alopecia areata.

This clone was picked up a small number of times. The chain carries TRBV29-1 and TRBJ2-7, with a possible D match to TRBD2 (6 bases). Germline V gives CDR1 SQVTM, CDR2 ANQGSEA. Trimming shortened V by 4 bases and J by 3 bases, and 7 bases separated the two germline ends. The CDR3 has 11 amino acids. CDR3 in amino acids: CSVGEVYEQYF. The CDR3 coding sequence is TGCAGCGTTGGGGAGGTCTACGAGCAGTACTTC.

The chain uses TRBV10-3 and TRBJ1-1; 7 bases fit TRBD1. This CDR3 is 15 amino acids long. CDR1 is ENHRY, CDR2 SYGVKD, per germline. V lost 10 bases and J lost 3; bases outside the gene matches: 14. CDR3 region: CATTSGQGGDTEAFF. The CDR3 DNA sequence: TGTGCCACGACTTCCGGGCAGGGGGGGGACACTGAAGCTTTCTTT.

This clone was counted only a few times. This rearrangement joins TRBV29-1 to TRBJ2-5; D remains ambiguous. Germline V lookup: CDR1 SQVTM, CDR2 ANQGSEA. This CDR3 comprises 11 residues. V lost 7 bases, J lost 4 bases, and 10 bases lay in between. This CDR3 is CSGAAAETQYF. CDR3 sequence (DNA): TGCAGCGGGGCGGCAGCAGAGACCCAGTACTTC.

The J gene is TRBJ1-1, the V gene TRBV7-9; 8 nucleotides align to TRBD1. The V gene's germline CDR1 is SEHNR and CDR2 FQNEAQ (reference sequence). The CDR3 consists of 14 residues. The trim removed 5 bases at V and 10 bases at J, leaving 12 bases unmatched. DNA for the CDR3: TGTGCCAGCAGCAGCCGGGACAGGTCTTTAACAGCTTTCTTT. It encodes CASSSRDRSLTAFF. The full variable domain, rest sourced from reference TRBV7-9 and TRBJ1-1, is DTGVSQNPRHKITKRGQNVTFRCDPISEHNRLYWYRQTLGQGPEFLTYFQNEAQLEKSRLLSDRFSAERPKGSFSTLEIQRTEQGDSAMYLCASSSRDRSLTAFFGQGTRLTVV.

The rearrangement joins TRBV7-2 to TRBJ2-3, with D possibly TRBD2 on 5 matching bases. Trimming took 5 bases from V and 2 from J, leaving 8 bases between them. CDR3 length: 13 residues. The germline V gene encodes CDR1 SGHTA and CDR2 FQGNSA. In DNA form, the CDR3 reads TGTGCCAGCAGCAAGGACTTCACAGATACGCAGTATTTT. This gives the protein CASSKDFTDTQYF. Filled out from reference TRBV7-2 and TRBJ2-3, the complete variable domain reads GAGVSQSPSNKVTEKGKDVELRCDPISGHTALYWYRQSLGQGLEFLIYFQGNSAPDKSGLPSDRFSAERTGGSVSTLTIQRTQQEDSAVYLCASSKDFTDTQYFGPGTRLTVL.

The genes are TRBV7-2 and TRBJ2-5; a possible D gene is TRBD2 (6 bases). CDR3 length equals 15 residues. Germline V gene sequence: CDR1 SGHTA, CDR2 FQGNSA. The V end lost 2 bases, the J end lost 4 bases, and 14 bases lay between the germline ends. The CDR3 sequence is CASSLFSLASETQYF. In DNA form, the CDR3 reads TGTGCCAGCAGCTTATTCAGTCTAGCGTCAGAGACCCAGTACTTC.

The chain combines TRBV7-3 with TRBJ2-5; TRBD1 agrees at 9 bases. With 2 bases clipped from V and 6 bases from J, the junction kept 4 bases outside the gene matches. The germline CDR1 and CDR2 sequences are SGHTA and FQGTGA. The CDR3 contains 14 residues. Here the CDR3 DNA reads TGTGCCAGCAGCTTAGCACAGGGGGCGAAGACCCAGTACTTC. Translated, it gives CASSLAQGAKTQYF.

J is TRBJ1-2 and V is TRBV30, with D possibly TRBD1 on 5 matching bases. The V and J ends lost 2 bases and 4 bases respectively, with 11 bases between them. This CDR3 region has 13 residues. Germline CDR1 and CDR2: GTSNPN and SVGIG (reference sequence). For the CDR3, the DNA is TGTGCCTGGAGTCGGCCAGGGACCTATGGCTACACCTTC. Translated, it gives CAWSRPGTYGYTF.

This rearrangement joins TRBV9 to TRBJ2-7, with D possibly being TRBD1 (6 bases). This CDR3 comprises 14 residues. V shed 4 bases and J shed 4 bases, with 15 bases lying between them. The V gene's germline CDR1 is SGDLS and CDR2 YYNGEE. CDR3 sequence reads: CASSFRDITYEQYF. The CDR3 DNA follows: TGTGCCAGCAGCTTCCGGGACATAACTTACGAGCAGTACTTC.

The chain carries TRBV30 and TRBJ2-1; 9 positions agree with TRBD2. CDR3 length: 15 amino acids. CDR1 GTSNPN and CDR2 SVGIG come from the germline V gene (reference sequence). The V and J ends lost 0 bases and 7 bases, in that order; junction bases with no gene match: 7. CDR3 nucleotides: TGTGCCTGGAGTGTACCCGGGACTAGCCGAAATGAGCAGTTCTTC. This gives the protein CAWSVPGTSRNEQFF.

The V and J genes are TRBV29-1 and TRBJ1-1; 7 bases agree with TRBD1. Trimming cost V 4 bases and J 1 base; bases outside gene matches: 6. The CDR3 length is 14 residues. Germline-derived CDR1 and CDR2 are SQVTM and ANQGSEA. CDR3 protein: CSVVLGGPNTEAFF. CDR3 DNA sequence: TGCAGCGTTGTGCTAGGGGGCCCGAACACTGAAGCTTTCTTT.

This clone was seen a handful of times. V is TRBV18 and J is TRBJ2-2; D could derive from TRBD1 or TRBD2 (5 bases each). V was pared by 0 bases and J by 4 bases, with 9 bases between. From germline, CDR1 is KGHSH and CDR2 LQKENI. CDR3 length: 15 residues. DNA for the CDR3: TGTGCCAGCTCACCACCGGGACCGAGCACCGGGGAGCTGTTTTTT. Its translation: CASSPPGPSTGELFF.

This clone was picked up a small number of times. The rearrangement joins TRBV10-3 to TRBJ2-3; no firm D call. Deletions cut 3 bases from V and 6 bases from J, with 7 bases between. This CDR3 region has 12 residues. In germline, CDR1 is ENHRY, CDR2 SYGVKD. The CDR3, as DNA: TGTGCCATCAGTGATAATTTGGATACGCAGTATTTT. Translating gives CAISDNLDTQYF.

Written as DNA, the CDR3 is TGTGCCAGCAGCCCAGACAGGCTCAGTGGGGCTTTCTTT. This translates into CASSPDRLSGAFF. The chain carries TRBV11-1 and TRBJ1-1, with D tentatively TRBD1 (6 bases). Germline CDR1 and CDR2: SGHAT and FQDESV (reference sequence). Trimming pared 5 bases from V and 11 bases from J, leaving 18 bases between. The CDR3 is 13 amino acids.

This chain links TRBV9 with TRBJ1-4, with unresolved D. V dropped 0 bases and J dropped 0 bases, with 6 bases sitting between them. This CDR3 contains 15 residues. The V gene's germline CDR1 is SGDLS and CDR2 YYNGEE. Here the CDR3 reads CASSVGGTTNEKLFF. The CDR3 DNA sequence: TGTGCCAGCAGCGTAGGGGGTACAACTAATGAAAAACTGTTTTTT.

This clone was found a few times. CDR3 coding DNA: TGTGCCAGCAGCCGGACAGGTTATAGCAATCAGCCCCAGCATTTT. Its protein is CASSRTGYSNQPQHF. The rearrangement uses TRBV7-2 and TRBJ1-5; 7 bases agree with TRBD1. J was trimmed by 0 bases and V by 5 bases; bases with no gene match: 4. This CDR3 region has 15 residues. CDR1 is SGHTA and CDR2 is FQGNSA in the germline V gene.

CDR3 protein: CASSLSPDRGYNSPLHF. The CDR3, as DNA: TGTGCCAGCAGTTTATCCCCGGACAGGGGATATAATTCACCCCTCCACTTT. V gene TRBV27 combines with J gene TRBJ1-6; 9 bases match TRBD1. The CDR3 spans 17 residues. Germline V gene lookup returns CDR1 MNHEY and CDR2 SMNVEV (reference sequence). V trimming: 0 bases; J trimming: 4 bases; junction bases outside the gene matches: 4.

This rearrangement joins TRBV29-1 to TRBJ1-2; 7 bases map to TRBD1. V lost 4 bases to trimming and J lost 8 bases; unmatched junction nucleotides: 10. This CDR3 is built from 13 residues. The germline V gene has CDR1 SQVTM and CDR2 ANQGSEA. Written as DNA, the CDR3 is TGCAGCGTTGCGGACAGGCCAGGAGGCGGCTACACCTTC. The encoded protein is CSVADRPGGGYTF.

The chain links TRBV30 to TRBJ2-1; a possible D gene is TRBD2 (5 bases). Trimming removed 3 bases at V and 4 bases at J, with 10 bases between. This CDR3 has 13 amino acids. The germline V gene has CDR1 GTSNPN and CDR2 SVGIG (reference sequence). CDR3 sequence reads: CAWRRAGYNEQFF. DNA for the CDR3: TGTGCCTGGAGGCGGGCTGGGTACAATGAGCAGTTCTTC. The variable domain in full, with the rest retrieved from reference TRBV30 and TRBJ2-1, is SQTIHQWPATLVQPVGSPLSLECTVEGTSNPNLYWYRQAAGRGLQLLFYSVGIGQISSEVPQNLSASRPQDRQFILSSKKLLLSDSGFYLCAWRRAGYNEQFFGPGTRLTVL.

V gene TRBV27 combines with J gene TRBJ1-6; TRBD1 agrees at 7 bases. With 4 bases clipped from V and 4 bases from J, the junction kept 4 bases outside the gene matches. The CDR3 is made up of 15 amino acids. Germline CDR1 reads MNHEY; CDR2 reads SMNVEV (reference sequence). CDR3 region: CASSSGQLYNSPLHF. CDR3 sequence (DNA): TGTGCCAGCAGTTCGGGACAGCTTTATAATTCACCCCTCCACTTT.

The V call is TRBV19, the J call TRBJ2-1, with D tentatively TRBD1 or TRBD2 (5 bases each). Between the trimmed V and J ends, which lost 3 bases and 6 bases, there was a span of 24 bases. The CDR3 is 18 residues long. The germline CDR1 and CDR2 sequences are LNHDA and SQIVND (reference sequence). The CDR3 is CASSIPGGIGDGFNEQFF. CDR3 DNA sequence: TGTGCCAGTAGTATTCCGGGTGGGATCGGGGACGGATTCAATGAGCAGTTCTTC.

The rearrangement uses TRBV10-1 and TRBJ2-3, with 8 bases that match TRBD1. J was trimmed by 9 bases and V by 0 bases; bases with no gene match: 5. The CDR3 runs 14 residues. In germline, CDR1 is WNHNN, CDR2 SYGVQD (reference sequence). The CDR3 loop reads CASSESAAGGTQYF. CDR3 nucleotide sequence: TGCGCCAGCAGTGAGTCGGCGGCAGGGGGCACGCAGTATTTT.

In this sample, this clone turned up a few times. The rearrangement joins TRBV6-1 to TRBJ1-2; D perhaps matches TRBD1 (6 bases). The germline V gene encodes CDR1 MNHNS and CDR2 SASEGT. The CDR3 is made up of 14 amino acids. V was trimmed by 6 bases and J by 8 bases, leaving 19 bases between them. CDR3 loop: CASRAQGDGGGYTF. CDR3 in DNA: TGTGCCAGCAGGGCCCAAGGGGACGGGGGCGGCTACACCTTC.

The chain couples TRBV7-6 to TRBJ2-7; 7 nucleotides align to TRBD1. In germline, CDR1 is SGHVS, CDR2 FNYEAQ. This CDR3 is 16 amino acids long. V shed 5 bases and J 0 bases; nucleotides not matched to a gene: 10. DNA of the CDR3: TGTGCCAGCAGCCCTCAATCGGGACAGCTCTCCTACGAGCAGTACTTC. Its protein is CASSPQSGQLSYEQYF.

A few counts support this clone. At the DNA level, this CDR3 is encoded by other sequences in the same sample as well. The rearrangement uses TRBV2 and TRBJ2-1, with 11 bases that match TRBD2. Germline V gives CDR1 SNHLY, CDR2 FYNNEI. V shed 6 bases, J shed 4 bases, and the junction held 5 bases outside the gene matches. The CDR3 runs to 15 residues. This CDR3 reads CASRAGTSGYNEQFF. For the CDR3, the DNA is TGTGCCAGCAGGGCGGGGACTAGCGGTTACAATGAGCAGTTCTTC. Complete variable domain (other parts from reference TRBV2 and TRBJ2-1): EPEVTQTPSHQVTQMGQEVILRCVPISNHLYFYWYRQILGQKVEFLVSFYNNEISEKSEIFDDQFSVERPDGSNFTLKIRSTKLEDSAMYFCASRAGTSGYNEQFFGPGTRLTVL.

In this sample, this clone turned up a few times. The chain combines TRBV14 with TRBJ1-1; D remains ambiguous. The CDR3 runs 14 residues. CDR1 SGHDN and CDR2 FVKESK come from the germline V gene. The germline V and J ends were trimmed by 3 bases and 5 bases, with 13 bases remaining between them. The CDR3 here is CASSQLATGTEAFF. DNA for the CDR3: TGTGCCAGCAGCCAGTTGGCGACGGGGACTGAAGCTTTCTTT. Drawing the rest from reference TRBV14 and TRBJ1-1, the complete variable domain is EAGVTQFPSHSVIEKGQTVTLRCDPISGHDNLYWYRRVMGKEIKFLLHFVKESKQDESGMPNNRFLAERTGGTYSTLKVQPAELEDSGVYFCASSQLATGTEAFFGQGTRLTVV.

This clone was recorded a few times. The chain has TRBV7-6 and TRBJ1-2, with TRBD1 as a possible D gene (6 bases). Trimming stripped 4 bases from V and 3 bases from J, with 15 bases between. CDR3 length: 15 residues. Germline assignment: CDR1 SGHVS and CDR2 FNYEAQ. In nucleotides, the CDR3 is TGTGCCAGCAGCTCCCGACGAGGGGGTGACTATGGCTACACCTTC. The encoded protein is CASSSRRGGDYGYTF.

The chain recombines TRBV7-2 with TRBJ1-1, with D uncertain. The V gene's germline CDR1 is SGHTA and CDR2 FQGNSA. This CDR3 spans 13 amino acids. V lost 3 bases and J lost 3, with 8 bases in between. The CDR3 DNA reads TGTGCCAGCAGCTTTGGTAGTCACACTGAAGCTTTCTTT. This encodes CASSFGSHTEAFF.

The chain couples TRBV6-5 to TRBJ1-1; D unresolved. The germline gives CDR1 MNHEY, CDR2 SVGAGI. The length of the CDR3 is 14 residues. V was shortened by 5 bases and J by 11 bases, with 21 bases between the two germline ends. CDR3 residues: CASSPPAYSNLAFF. CDR3 nucleotide sequence: TGTGCCAGCAGTCCCCCCGCTTACAGCAACCTGGCTTTCTTT.

This clone showed up just a few times. The J gene is TRBJ2-4, the V gene TRBV2; D gene unclear. The CDR3 is made up of 14 amino acids. Trimming took 5 bases from V and 3 from J, leaving 11 bases between them. Looked up from germline, CDR1 is SNHLY and CDR2 is FYNNEI. The CDR3 coding sequence is TGTGCCAGCAGTTTACATGATGTCAAAAACATTCAGTACTTC. It specifies CASSLHDVKNIQYF.